The 8 T cell receptor beta chains reported below all come from one sample, sequenced in a study of cytomegalovirus exposure and HLA in healthy donors. Vbeta (60) and Jbeta (13) primers were used in the PCR. Assay used: immunoSEQ multiplex PCR; TCRdb lists only in-frame clones, some missing. The table has some 140,000 clones, roughly 77% seen once. Sequencing was carried out using PBMCs. These receptors all stem from a man aged 25-45 years in good health.

This CDR3 is CASSSSGLSLRGETQYF. The DNA for the CDR3 is TGTGCCAGCAGCTCCTCGGGACTGTCTCTCCGGGGGGAGACCCAGTACTTC. The genes are TRBV7-2 and TRBJ2-5; weak D call: TRBD2 (6 bases). The CDR3 spans 17 residues. V lost 4 bases and J 5 bases, leaving 23 bases between the germline ends. The V gene's germline CDR1 is SGHTA and CDR2 FQGNSA.

This clone has only one observation. The chain is built from TRBV6-5 and TRBJ2-7; 9 nucleotides match TRBD2. V lost 0 bases and J lost 5; bases outside the gene matches: 5. The length of the CDR3 is 15 residues. CDR1 MNHEY and CDR2 SVGAGI come from the germline V gene. This CDR3 is CASSYSSLAGHEQYF. In nucleotides, the CDR3 is TGTGCCAGCAGTTACTCGTCGCTAGCGGGACACGAGCAGTACTTC.

A word on this clone: The sample contains more than one DNA sequence encoding this CDR3. The rearrangement joins TRBV7-8 to TRBJ2-7, with a possible D match to TRBD2 (6 bases). Trimming pared 2 bases from V and 0 bases from J, leaving 11 bases between. The CDR3 sequence is 15 residues long. The germline CDR1 and CDR2 sequences are SGHVS and FQNEAQ. The CDR3 sequence: CASSLRDGSSYEQYF. CDR3 nucleotides: TGTGCCAGCAGCTTACGGGACGGGAGCTCCTACGAGCAGTACTTC.

The chain is built from TRBV11-1 and TRBJ2-3; D ambiguous. V was cut by 3 bases and J by 4 bases, with 8 bases left in between. The CDR3 runs to 13 residues. CDR1 is SGHAT, CDR2 FQDESV, per germline (reference sequence). The CDR3 sequence: CASSFAGADTQYF. Here the CDR3 DNA reads TGTGCCAGCAGCTTCGCAGGCGCAGATACGCAGTATTTT.

The CDR3: CASSLPGGAADTQYF. CDR3 in DNA: TGTGCCAGCAGCTTACCAGGGGGCGCGGCAGATACGCAGTATTTT. The chain recombines TRBV5-4 with TRBJ2-3; 8 bases are a match to TRBD1. Germline V gene data show CDR1 as SGHNT and CDR2 as YYREEE (reference sequence). The CDR3 spans 15 residues. J lost 4 bases, V lost 2 bases, and 6 bases had no gene match.

This clone was picked up a small number of times. This chain joins TRBV13 and TRBJ2-7; 8 bases fit TRBD1. With 10 bases clipped from V and 4 bases from J, the junction kept 12 bases outside the gene matches. Germline V gene lookup returns CDR1 PRHDT and CDR2 FYEKMQ (reference sequence). The length of the CDR3 is 14 residues. CDR3 sequence (DNA): TGTGCCATACAAGTCAGGGGGCGCGGGTACGAGCAGTACTTC. Encoded protein: CAIQVRGRGYEQYF.

J is TRBJ2-7 and V is TRBV5-6; the match to TRBD1 covers 10 bases. CDR1 and CDR2 from the germline V gene are SGHDT and YYEEEE. The J segment lost 3 bases and the V segment lost 4 bases, leaving 4 bases of the junction unmatched. The CDR3 spans 14 residues. This CDR3 reads CASSGQGENYEQYF. CDR3 bases: TGTGCCAGCAGCGGACAGGGGGAAAACTACGAGCAGTACTTC.

This chain joins TRBV28 and TRBJ2-7; the match to TRBD1 covers 12 bases. The CDR3 length is 16 residues. The V gene end was trimmed by 8 bases and the J gene end by 1 base; junction bases not matched to a gene: 9. Germline V gene lookup returns CDR1 MDHEN and CDR2 SYDVKM. In DNA form, the CDR3 reads TGTGCCAGCGAAGGGACAGGGGGCGGTAGGTCCTACGAGCAGTACTTC. Its protein product is CASEGTGGGRSYEQYF.